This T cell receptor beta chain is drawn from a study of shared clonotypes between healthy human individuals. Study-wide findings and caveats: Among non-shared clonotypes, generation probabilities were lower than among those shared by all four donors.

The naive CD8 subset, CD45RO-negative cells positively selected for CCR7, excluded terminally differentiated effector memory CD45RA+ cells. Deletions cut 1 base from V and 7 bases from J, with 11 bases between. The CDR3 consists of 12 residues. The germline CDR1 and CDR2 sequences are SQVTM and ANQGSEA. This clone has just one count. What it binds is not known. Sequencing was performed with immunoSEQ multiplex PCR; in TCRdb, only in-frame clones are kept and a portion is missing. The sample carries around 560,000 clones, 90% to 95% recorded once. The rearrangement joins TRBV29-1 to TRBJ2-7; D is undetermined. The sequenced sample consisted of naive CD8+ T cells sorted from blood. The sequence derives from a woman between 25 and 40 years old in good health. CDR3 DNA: TGCAGCGTTGAAGTGGGAAGCAGGGAGCAGTACTTC. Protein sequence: CSVEVGSREQYF.